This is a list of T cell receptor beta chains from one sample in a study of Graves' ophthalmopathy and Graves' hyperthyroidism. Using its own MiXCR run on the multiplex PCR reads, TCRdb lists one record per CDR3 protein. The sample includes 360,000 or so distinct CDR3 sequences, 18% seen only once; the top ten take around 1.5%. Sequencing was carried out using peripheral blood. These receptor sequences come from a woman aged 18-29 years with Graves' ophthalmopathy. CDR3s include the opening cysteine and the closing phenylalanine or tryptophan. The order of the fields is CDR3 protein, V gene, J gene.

CDR3aa: CASSLEASGAYEQYF
v_gene: TRBV7-2
j_gene: TRBJ2-7

CDR3aa: CASSQERRVDEKLFF
v_gene: TRBV14
j_gene: TRBJ1-4

CDR3aa: CAWSVPVAGARETQYF
v_gene: TRBV30
j_gene: TRBJ2-5

CDR3aa: CSARDPSSSYEQYF
v_gene: TRBV20-1
j_gene: TRBJ2-7

CDR3aa: CTSSYQLSGRGGELFF
v_gene: TRBV6-5
j_gene: TRBJ2-2

CDR3aa: CASIRFREREETQYF
v_gene: TRBV6-1
j_gene: TRBJ2-5

CDR3aa: CASSPSAQAGNTIYF
v_gene: TRBV18
j_gene: TRBJ1-3

CDR3aa: CASSLAGANVLTF
v_gene: TRBV27
j_gene: TRBJ2-6

CDR3aa: CASSLAVARTDTEAFF
v_gene: TRBV4-3
j_gene: TRBJ1-1

CDR3aa: CASSPHRAEAFF
v_gene: TRBV3-1
j_gene: TRBJ1-1

CDR3aa: CAISDRGNEQFF
v_gene: TRBV10-3
j_gene: TRBJ2-1

CDR3aa: CASRLFLGTGGYEQYF
v_gene: TRBV11-3
j_gene: TRBJ2-7

CDR3aa: CASSGQGAGETQYF
v_gene: TRBV28
j_gene: TRBJ2-5

CDR3aa: CASAPVVSGELFF
v_gene: TRBV12-5
j_gene: TRBJ2-2

CDR3aa: CAGGRGVNTGELFF
v_gene: TRBV12-3/TRBV12-4
j_gene: TRBJ2-2

CDR3aa: CASSVGSSSGEAFF
v_gene: TRBV9
j_gene: TRBJ1-1

CDR3aa: CASRTTGVYEQYF
v_gene: TRBV6-2/TRBV6-3
j_gene: TRBJ2-7

CDR3aa: CASSPQAANTEAFF
v_gene: TRBV12-3/TRBV12-4
j_gene: TRBJ1-1

CDR3aa: CASMLYTEAFF
v_gene: TRBV27
j_gene: TRBJ1-1

CDR3aa: CASSQGEQAFF
v_gene: TRBV4-3
j_gene: TRBJ1-1

CDR3aa: CASSVSWDTRGDTIYF
v_gene: TRBV28
j_gene: TRBJ1-3

CDR3aa: CASSQGWTGGLDIQYF
v_gene: TRBV11-2
j_gene: TRBJ2-4

CDR3aa: CATSRDTRSYEQYF
v_gene: TRBV15
j_gene: TRBJ2-7

CDR3aa: CSVSPGLMDTEAFF
v_gene: TRBV29-1
j_gene: TRBJ1-1

CDR3aa: CASGGRTVLDTEAFF
v_gene: TRBV6-2/TRBV6-3
j_gene: TRBJ1-1

CDR3aa: CAWSDSGLAGEETQYF
v_gene: TRBV30
j_gene: TRBJ2-5

CDR3aa: CASSIPTENTEAFF
v_gene: TRBV7-6
j_gene: TRBJ1-1

CDR3aa: CASSLNANTGELFF
v_gene: TRBV7-2
j_gene: TRBJ2-2

CDR3aa: CSASGRKFRSHEQYF
v_gene: TRBV20-1
j_gene: TRBJ2-7

CDR3aa: CASTQSSGSIGAKNIQYF
v_gene: TRBV11-2
j_gene: TRBJ2-4

CDR3aa: CASRGGIGELFF
v_gene: TRBV6-1
j_gene: TRBJ2-2

CDR3aa: CASRKDRGQAGANVLTF
v_gene: TRBV11-1
j_gene: TRBJ2-6

CDR3aa: CASRPPGVGTGELFF
v_gene: TRBV2
j_gene: TRBJ2-2

CDR3aa: CASSLATSRIGQETQYF
v_gene: TRBV28
j_gene: TRBJ2-5

CDR3aa: CASSLFGGYGVSGETQYF
v_gene: TRBV11-2
j_gene: TRBJ2-5